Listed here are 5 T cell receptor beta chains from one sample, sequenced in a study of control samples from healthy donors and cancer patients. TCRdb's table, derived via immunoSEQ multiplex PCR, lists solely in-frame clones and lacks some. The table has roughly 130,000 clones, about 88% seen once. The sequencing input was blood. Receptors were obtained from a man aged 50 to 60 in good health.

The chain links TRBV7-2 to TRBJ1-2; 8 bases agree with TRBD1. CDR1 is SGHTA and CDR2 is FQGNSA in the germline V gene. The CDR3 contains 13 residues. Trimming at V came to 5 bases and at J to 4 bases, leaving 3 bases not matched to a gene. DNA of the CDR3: TGTGCCAGCAGCGCGGGACAGGCCTATGGCTACACCTTC. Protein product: CASSAGQAYGYTF.

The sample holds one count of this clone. CDR3 in amino acids: CASSYGTHVLSGDTQYF. The DNA for the CDR3 is TGTGCCAGCAGTTATGGAACGCATGTCTTGAGTGGAGATACGCAGTATTTT. V gene TRBV6-2 or TRBV6-3 combines with J gene TRBJ2-3; D ambiguous. Germline-derived CDR1 and CDR2 are MNHEY and SVGEGT. V was clipped by 3 bases and J by 5 bases, with 21 bases between them. The CDR3 has 17 amino acids.

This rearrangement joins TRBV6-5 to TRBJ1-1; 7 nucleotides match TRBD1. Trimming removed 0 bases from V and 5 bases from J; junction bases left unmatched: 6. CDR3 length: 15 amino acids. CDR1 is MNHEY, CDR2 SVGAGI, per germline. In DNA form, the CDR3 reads TGTGCCAGCAGTTACTCTAACAGGGGACGTACTGAAGCTTTCTTT. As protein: CASSYSNRGRTEAFF.

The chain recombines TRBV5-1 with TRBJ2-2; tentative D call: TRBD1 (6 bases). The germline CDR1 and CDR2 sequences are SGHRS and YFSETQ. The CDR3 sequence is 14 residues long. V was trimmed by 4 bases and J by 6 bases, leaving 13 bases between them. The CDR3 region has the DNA TGCGCCAGCAGCCTCACAGGGATGGCCGGGGAGCTGTTTTTT. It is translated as CASSLTGMAGELFF.

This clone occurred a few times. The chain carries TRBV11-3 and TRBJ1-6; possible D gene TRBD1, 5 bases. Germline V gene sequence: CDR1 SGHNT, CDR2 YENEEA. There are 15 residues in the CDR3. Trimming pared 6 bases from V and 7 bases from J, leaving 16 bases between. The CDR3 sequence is CASRRTGQVNSPLHF. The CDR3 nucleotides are TGTGCCAGCAGACGGACGGGGCAGGTCAATTCACCCCTCCACTTT.